Below are 4 T cell receptor beta chains sequenced from a single sample in a study of cytomegalovirus exposure and HLA in healthy donors. Primers included in the PCR were 60 Vbeta and 13 Jbeta primers. The table came from immunoSEQ multiplex PCR; TCRdb's copy has only in-frame clones and leaves some out. The sample holds hundreds of thousands of clones, around 80% seen once. The specimen was PBMCs. The origin of the receptors is a woman aged 55-75 years in good health and CMV-seropositive.

The rearrangement uses TRBV9 and TRBJ2-2, with 9 bases matching TRBD2. After removal of 2 bases from V and 1 base from J, the junction contained 3 bases not matched to a gene. Per the germline V gene, CDR1 is SGDLS and CDR2 is YYNGEE. The CDR3 runs to 16 residues. The chain's CDR3 is CASSVLTSGNTGELFF. For the CDR3, the DNA is TGTGCCAGCAGCGTGTTGACTAGCGGGAACACCGGGGAGCTGTTTTTT.

Only one count was recorded for this clone. V usage is TRBV5-1 and J usage is TRBJ2-2; 9 bases match TRBD2. With 0 bases clipped from V and 3 bases from J, the junction kept 6 bases outside the gene matches. The CDR3 is made up of 17 amino acids. Germline V lookup: CDR1 SGHRS, CDR2 YFSETQ. CDR3 coding DNA: TGCGCCAGCAGCTTGGGGGAGACTAGCGGATACACCGGGGAGCTGTTTTTT. Translated, it gives CASSLGETSGYTGELFF.

The chain combines TRBV30 with TRBJ2-3, with D uncertain. The CDR3 length is 13 residues. Per germline, CDR1 GTSNPN and CDR2 SVGIG (reference sequence). Trimming took 4 bases from V and 4 from J, leaving 12 bases between them. The chain's CDR3 is CAWNFRRADTQYF. As DNA, the CDR3 is TGTGCCTGGAACTTTAGACGGGCAGATACGCAGTATTTT.

This clone was seen a single time. The V gene is TRBV10-3, the J gene TRBJ1-1; D is ambiguous. The CDR3 is 12 amino acids. Germline values: CDR1 ENHRY, CDR2 SYGVKD. Trimming took 6 bases from V and 2 from J, leaving 7 bases between them. CDR3 in amino acids: CAIRAVNTEAFF. The CDR3 bases are TGTGCCATCAGGGCAGTCAACACTGAAGCTTTCTTT.